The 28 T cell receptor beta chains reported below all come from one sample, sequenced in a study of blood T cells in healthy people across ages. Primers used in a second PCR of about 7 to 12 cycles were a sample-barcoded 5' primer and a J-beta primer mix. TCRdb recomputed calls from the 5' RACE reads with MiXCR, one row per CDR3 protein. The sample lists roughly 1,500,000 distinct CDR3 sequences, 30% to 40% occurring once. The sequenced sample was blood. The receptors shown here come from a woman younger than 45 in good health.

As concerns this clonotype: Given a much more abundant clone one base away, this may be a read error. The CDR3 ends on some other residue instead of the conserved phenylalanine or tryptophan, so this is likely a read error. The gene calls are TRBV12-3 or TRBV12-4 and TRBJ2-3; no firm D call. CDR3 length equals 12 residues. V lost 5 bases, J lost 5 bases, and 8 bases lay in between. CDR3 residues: CASSPLLDTQYS. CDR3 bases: TGTGCCAGCAGTCCTCTACTAGATACGCAGTATTCT.

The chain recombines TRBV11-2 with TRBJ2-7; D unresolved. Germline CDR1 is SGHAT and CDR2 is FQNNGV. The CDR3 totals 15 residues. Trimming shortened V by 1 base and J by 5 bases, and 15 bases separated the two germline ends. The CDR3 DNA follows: TGTGCCAGCAGCTTAGCCGAGATTTACTTCCACGAGCAGTACTTC. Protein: CASSLAEIYFHEQYF.

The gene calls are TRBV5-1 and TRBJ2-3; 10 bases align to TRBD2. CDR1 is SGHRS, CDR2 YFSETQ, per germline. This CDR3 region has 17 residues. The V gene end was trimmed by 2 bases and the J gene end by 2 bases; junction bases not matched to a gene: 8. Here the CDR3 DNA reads TGCGCCAGCAGCTTCCCGACACTAGCGGGGATCACAGATACGCAGTATTTT. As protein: CASSFPTLAGITDTQYF.

In DNA, the CDR3 is TGTGCCAGCAGCTTAGCGGCTAGCGGGAGCAATGAGCAGTTCTTC. It specifies CASSLAASGSNEQFF. This chain uses TRBV11-2 with TRBJ2-1, with 10 bases identical to TRBD2. CDR1 and CDR2 (germline): SGHAT, FQNNGV. Trimming removed 1 base from V and 6 bases from J; junction bases left unmatched: 3. The CDR3 has 15 residues.

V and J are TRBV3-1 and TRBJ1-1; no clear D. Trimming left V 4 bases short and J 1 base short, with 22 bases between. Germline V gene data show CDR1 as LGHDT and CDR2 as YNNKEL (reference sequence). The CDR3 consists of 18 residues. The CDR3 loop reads CASSPPYSGANPNTEAFF. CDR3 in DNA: TGTGCCAGCAGCCCCCCCTACTCAGGAGCAAACCCGAACACTGAAGCTTTCTTT.

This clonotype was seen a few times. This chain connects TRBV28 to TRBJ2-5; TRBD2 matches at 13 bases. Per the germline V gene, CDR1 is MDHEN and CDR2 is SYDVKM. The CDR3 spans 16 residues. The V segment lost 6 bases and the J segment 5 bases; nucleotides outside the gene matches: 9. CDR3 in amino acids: CASRPRTSGSFETQYF. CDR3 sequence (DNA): TGTGCCAGCAGGCCCCGGACTAGCGGGAGTTTCGAGACCCAGTACTTC.

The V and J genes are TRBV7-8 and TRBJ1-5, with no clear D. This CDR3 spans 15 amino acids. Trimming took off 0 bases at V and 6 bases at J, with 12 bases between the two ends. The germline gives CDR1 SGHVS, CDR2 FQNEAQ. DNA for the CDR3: TGTGCCAGCAGCTTAGCGTCGGGTTCCGGTCAGCCCCAGCATTTT. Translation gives CASSLASGSGQPQHF.

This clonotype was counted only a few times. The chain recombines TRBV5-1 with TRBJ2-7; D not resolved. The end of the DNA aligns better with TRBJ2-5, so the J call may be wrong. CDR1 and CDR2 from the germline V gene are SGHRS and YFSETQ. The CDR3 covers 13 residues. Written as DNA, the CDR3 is TGCGCCAGCAGCTTGGTAGTTAGGGAGACCCAGTACTTC. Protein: CASSLVVRETQYF.

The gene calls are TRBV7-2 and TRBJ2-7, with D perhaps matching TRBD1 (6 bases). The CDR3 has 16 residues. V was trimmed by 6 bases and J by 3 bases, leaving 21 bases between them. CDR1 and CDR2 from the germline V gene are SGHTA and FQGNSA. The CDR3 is CASSRQGNVALYEQYF. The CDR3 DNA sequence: TGTGCCAGCAGTCGCCAGGGGAACGTCGCCCTCTACGAGCAGTACTTC.

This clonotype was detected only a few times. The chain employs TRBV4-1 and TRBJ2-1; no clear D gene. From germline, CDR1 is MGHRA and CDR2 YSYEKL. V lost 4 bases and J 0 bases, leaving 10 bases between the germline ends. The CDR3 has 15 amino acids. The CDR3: CASSPWPYSYNEQFF. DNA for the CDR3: TGCGCCAGCAGCCCCTGGCCGTACTCCTACAATGAGCAGTTCTTC.

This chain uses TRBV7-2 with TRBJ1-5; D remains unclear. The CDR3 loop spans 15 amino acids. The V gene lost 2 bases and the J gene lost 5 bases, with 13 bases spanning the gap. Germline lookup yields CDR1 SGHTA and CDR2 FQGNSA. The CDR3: CASSLYLSSYQPQHF. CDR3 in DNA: TGTGCCAGCAGCTTATATCTGTCTTCGTATCAGCCCCAGCATTTT.

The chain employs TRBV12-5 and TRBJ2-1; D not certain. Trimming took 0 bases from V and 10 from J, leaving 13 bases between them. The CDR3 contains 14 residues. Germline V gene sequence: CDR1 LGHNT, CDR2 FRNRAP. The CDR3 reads CASGLVNIRSEQFF. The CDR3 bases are TGTGCTAGTGGTTTGGTAAATATCAGGAGCGAGCAGTTCTTC. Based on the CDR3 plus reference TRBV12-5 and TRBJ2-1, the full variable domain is DARVTQTPRHKVTEMGQEVTMRCQPILGHNTVFWYRQTMMQGLELLAYFRNRAPLDDSGMPKDRFSAEMPDATLATLKIQPSEPRDSAVYFCASGLVNIRSEQFFGPGTRLTVL.

CDR3 loop: CASSLALGAGGYTF. CDR3 nucleotide sequence: TGTGCCAGCAGCTTAGCGCTCGGGGCAGGTGGCTACACCTTC. The V and J genes are TRBV7-2 and TRBJ1-2; a possible D gene is TRBD1 (5 bases). Germline CDR1 SGHTA, CDR2 FQGNSA. Between the trimmed V and J ends, which lost 0 bases and 7 bases, there was a span of 12 bases. The CDR3 length is 14 residues.

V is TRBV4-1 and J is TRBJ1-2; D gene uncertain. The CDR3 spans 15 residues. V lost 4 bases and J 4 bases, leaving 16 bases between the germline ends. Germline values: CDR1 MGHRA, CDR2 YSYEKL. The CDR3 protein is CASSLTGPSIYGYTF. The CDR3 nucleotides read TGCGCCAGCAGCCTCACCGGGCCGTCGATCTATGGCTACACCTTC.

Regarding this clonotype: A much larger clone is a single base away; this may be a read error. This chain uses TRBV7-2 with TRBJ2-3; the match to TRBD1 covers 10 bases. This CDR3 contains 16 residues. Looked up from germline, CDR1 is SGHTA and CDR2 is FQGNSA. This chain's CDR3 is CASSPGGTGVSDTRYF. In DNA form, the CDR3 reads TGTGCCAGCAGCCCCGGGGGGACAGGGGTTTCCGATACGCGGTATTTT.

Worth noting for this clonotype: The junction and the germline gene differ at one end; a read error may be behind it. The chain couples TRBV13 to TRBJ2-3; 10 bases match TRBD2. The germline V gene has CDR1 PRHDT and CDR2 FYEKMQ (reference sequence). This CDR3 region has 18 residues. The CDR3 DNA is TGTGCCAGCAGCTTAGCAGGCTTGGAGCGGGGGGGCCCAGATACGCGGTATTTT. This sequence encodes CASSLAGLERGGPDTRYF.

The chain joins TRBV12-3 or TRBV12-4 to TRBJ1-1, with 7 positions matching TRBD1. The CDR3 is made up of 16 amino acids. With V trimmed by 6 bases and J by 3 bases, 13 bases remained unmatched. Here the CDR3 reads CASSPDREGVDTEAFF. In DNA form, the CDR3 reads TGTGCCAGCAGCCCCGACAGGGAGGGGGTGGACACTGAAGCTTTCTTT.

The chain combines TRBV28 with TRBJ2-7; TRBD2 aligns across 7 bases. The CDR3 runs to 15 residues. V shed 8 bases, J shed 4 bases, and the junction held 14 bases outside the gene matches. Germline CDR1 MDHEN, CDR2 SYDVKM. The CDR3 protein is CASSPPTGGWYEQYF. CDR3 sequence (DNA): TGTGCCAGCTCACCCCCAACGGGGGGTTGGTACGAGCAGTACTTC.

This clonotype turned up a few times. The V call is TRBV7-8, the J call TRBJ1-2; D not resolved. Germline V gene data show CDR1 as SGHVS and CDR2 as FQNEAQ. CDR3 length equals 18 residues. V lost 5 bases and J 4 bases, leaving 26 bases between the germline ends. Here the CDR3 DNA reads TGTGCCAGCAGCCGAGGCTCAGGCGACCCAGCTCGATTCTATGGCTACACCTTC. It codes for CASSRGSGDPARFYGYTF.

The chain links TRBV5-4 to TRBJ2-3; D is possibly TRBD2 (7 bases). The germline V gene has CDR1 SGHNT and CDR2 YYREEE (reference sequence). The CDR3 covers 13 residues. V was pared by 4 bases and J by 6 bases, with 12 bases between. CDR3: CASSPGGQDTQYF. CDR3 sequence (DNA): TGTGCCAGCAGCCCCGGGGGGCAGGATACGCAGTATTTT.

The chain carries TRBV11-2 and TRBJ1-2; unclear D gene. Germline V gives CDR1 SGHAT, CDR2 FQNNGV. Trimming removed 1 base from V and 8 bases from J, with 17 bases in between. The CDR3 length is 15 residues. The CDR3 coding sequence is TGTGCCAGCAGCTTAGTTGCTGAGGGTTTCGTGGGCTACACCTTC. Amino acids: CASSLVAEGFVGYTF.

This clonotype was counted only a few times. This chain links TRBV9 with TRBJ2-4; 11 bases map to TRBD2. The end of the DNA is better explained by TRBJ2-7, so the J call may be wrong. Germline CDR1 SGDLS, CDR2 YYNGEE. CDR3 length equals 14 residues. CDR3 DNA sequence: TGTGCCAGCAGCCAGACTAGCGGGATTTACGAGCAGTACTTC. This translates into CASSQTSGIYEQYF.

The CDR3 spells CASSPGAGAVTAQYF. The CDR3 bases are TGTGCCAGCAGCCCGGGAGCGGGAGCCGTCACGGCCCAGTACTTC. The chain combines TRBV5-4 with TRBJ2-5, with 8 bases matching TRBD2. From germline, CDR1 is SGHNT and CDR2 YYREEE (reference sequence). There are 15 residues in the CDR3. With V trimmed by 4 bases and J by 9 bases, 14 bases remained unmatched.

The CDR3 nucleotides are TGCAGTGCTGGAGGGACGGGGGCTGCCTACAATGAGCAGTTCTTC. Translating it yields CSAGGTGAAYNEQFF. The chain links TRBV20-1 to TRBJ2-1; the D gene could be TRBD1 or TRBD2 (6 bases each). CDR3 length: 15 amino acids. The germline V and J ends were trimmed by 5 bases and 2 bases, with 16 bases remaining between them. Germline CDR1 DFQATT, CDR2 SNEGSKA (reference sequence).

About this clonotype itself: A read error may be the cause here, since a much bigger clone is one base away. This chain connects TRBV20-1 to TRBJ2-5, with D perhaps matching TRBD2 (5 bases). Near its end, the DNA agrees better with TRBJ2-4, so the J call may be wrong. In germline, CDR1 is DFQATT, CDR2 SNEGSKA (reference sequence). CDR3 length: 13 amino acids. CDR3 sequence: CSAAGIDKNIQYF. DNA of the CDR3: TGCAGTGCTGCCGGGATAGATAAAAACATTCAGTACTTC.

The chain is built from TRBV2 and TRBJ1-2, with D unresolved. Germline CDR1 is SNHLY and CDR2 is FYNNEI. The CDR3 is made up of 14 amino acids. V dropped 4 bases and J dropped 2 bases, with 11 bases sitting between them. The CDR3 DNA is TGTGCCAGCAGTGGTCTCGGAAAGAACTATGGCTACACCTTC. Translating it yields CASSGLGKNYGYTF.

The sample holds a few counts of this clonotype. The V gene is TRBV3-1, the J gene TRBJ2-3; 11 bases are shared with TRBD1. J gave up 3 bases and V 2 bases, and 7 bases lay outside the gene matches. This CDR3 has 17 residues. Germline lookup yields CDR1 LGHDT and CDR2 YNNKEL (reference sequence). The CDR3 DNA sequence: TGTGCCAGCAGCCAAAGATCCGGGACAGGGGGTACAGATACGCAGTATTTT. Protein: CASSQRSGTGGTDTQYF.

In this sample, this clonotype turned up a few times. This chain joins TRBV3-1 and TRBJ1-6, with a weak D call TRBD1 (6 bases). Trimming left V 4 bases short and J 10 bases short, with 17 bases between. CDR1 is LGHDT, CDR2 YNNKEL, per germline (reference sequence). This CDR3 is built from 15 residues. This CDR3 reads CASSLTPGHRSPLHF. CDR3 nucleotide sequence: TGTGCCAGCAGCCTCACCCCGGGACACCGATCACCCCTCCACTTT.